This TCR beta chain is drawn from a study of tumor-infiltrating lymphocytes in primary liver carcinoma. Study background: The patient group consisted of men and women aged 30 to 69 years.

Germline V gene sequence: CDR1 MDHEN, CDR2 SYDVKM. CDR3 length: 15 amino acids. Germline DNA was extracted too, while blood RNA derived from unsorted whole blood. As for this clonotype: Its ends do not fully match the called genes, so a read error is possible.

Starting material of 500 to 600 ng total RNA yielded TCR beta cDNA via a constant-region primer. Employing slightly modified ARM-PCR, three nested multiplex PCR rounds were run, and these gave rise to the TCR beta libraries. The first two PCR rounds, approximately 10 cycles each, used TRBV1-TRBV30 forward primers and a C-beta reverse primer. TCRdb fed the multiplex PCR reads into MiXCR, producing one record per CDR3 protein. The table shows about 320,000 distinct CDR3 sequences, with 50% to 70% occurring only once. The chain uses TRBV28 and TRBJ2-1; D gene uncertain. The sequenced sample consisted of peripheral blood. This receptor was taken from a man aged 40-49 years with primary liver carcinoma and hepatitis B virus infection. The CDR3 DNA reads as TGTGCCGGCAGTTTATTTACACTCCGAAACAATGAGCAGTTCTTC. Translated: CAGSLFTLRNNEQFF.